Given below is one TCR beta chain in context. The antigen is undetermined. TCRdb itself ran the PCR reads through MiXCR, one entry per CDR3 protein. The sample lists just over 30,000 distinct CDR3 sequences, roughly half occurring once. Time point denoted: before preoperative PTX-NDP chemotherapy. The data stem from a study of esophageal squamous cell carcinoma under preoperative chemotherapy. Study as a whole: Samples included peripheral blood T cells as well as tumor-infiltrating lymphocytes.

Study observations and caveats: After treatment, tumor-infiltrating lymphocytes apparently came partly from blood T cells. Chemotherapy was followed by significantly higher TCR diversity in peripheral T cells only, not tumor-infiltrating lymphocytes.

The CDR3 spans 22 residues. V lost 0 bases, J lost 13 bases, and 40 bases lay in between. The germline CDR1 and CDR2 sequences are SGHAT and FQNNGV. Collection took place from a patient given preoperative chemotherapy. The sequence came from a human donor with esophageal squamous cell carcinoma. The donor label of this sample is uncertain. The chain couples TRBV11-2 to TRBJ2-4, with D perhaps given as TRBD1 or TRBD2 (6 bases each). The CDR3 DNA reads TGTGCCAGCAGCTTAGATACAGGGTTGGCGGGGCCCGGGGGCCGTGCCCAAGAGATCCAGTACTTC. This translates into CASSLDTGLAGPGGRAQEIQYF. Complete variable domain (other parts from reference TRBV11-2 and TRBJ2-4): EAGVAQSPRYKIIEKRQSVAFWCNPISGHATLYWYQQILGQGPKLLIQFQNNGVVDDSQLPKDRFSAERLKGVDSTLKIQPAKLEDSAVYLCASSLDTGLAGPGGRAQEIQYFGAGTRLSVL.